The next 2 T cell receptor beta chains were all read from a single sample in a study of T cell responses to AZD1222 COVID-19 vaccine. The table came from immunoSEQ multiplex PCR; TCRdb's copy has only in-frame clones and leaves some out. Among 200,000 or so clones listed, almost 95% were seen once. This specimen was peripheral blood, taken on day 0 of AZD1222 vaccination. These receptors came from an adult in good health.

The DNA of the CDR3 is TGTGCCAGCAGTTTACGGTCGGCTGGCTACGAGCAGTACTTC. This codes for CASSLRSAGYEQYF. This chain uses TRBV27 with TRBJ2-7, with D unresolved. Germline loops: CDR1 MNHEY, CDR2 SMNVEV (reference sequence). V was clipped by 2 bases and J by 3 bases, with 11 bases between them. This CDR3 region has 14 residues.

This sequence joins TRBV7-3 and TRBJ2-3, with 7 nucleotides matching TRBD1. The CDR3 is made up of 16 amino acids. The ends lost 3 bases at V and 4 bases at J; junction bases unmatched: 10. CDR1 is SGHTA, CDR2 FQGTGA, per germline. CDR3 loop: CASSLGLGGSSDTQYF. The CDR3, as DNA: TGTGCCAGCAGCTTGGGGCTAGGGGGCAGTTCAGATACGCAGTATTTT.